A selection of T cell receptor beta chains follows, all from one sample in a study of cytomegalovirus exposure and HLA in healthy donors. Generated by immunoSEQ multiplex PCR, the TCRdb table keeps only in-frame clones and is missing some. This sample yields 200,000 or so clones, of which around four fifths are seen a single time; under 7.5% belongs to the top ten. The sequenced sample consisted of PBMCs. Source of these receptors: a woman between 45 and 60 years old in good health and CMV-seropositive. Each CDR3 is given with its conserved first and last residue. The D gene is left open where the match is weak.

v_call: TRBV4-1
d_call: -
j_call: TRBJ1-4
cdr3_aa: CASSLRTSNEKLFF

v_call: TRBV5-4
d_call: TRBD2
j_call: TRBJ2-1
cdr3_aa: CASSIAGASYNEQFF

v_call: TRBV7-8
d_call: -
j_call: TRBJ1-5
cdr3_aa: CASSAPGISNQPQHF

v_call: TRBV28
d_call: -
j_call: TRBJ2-7
cdr3_aa: CASSLLPLYEQYF

v_call: TRBV28
d_call: TRBD2
j_call: TRBJ2-2
cdr3_aa: CASAGGRTGELFF

v_call: TRBV5-6
d_call: -
j_call: TRBJ2-7
cdr3_aa: CASSLTGVGLEQYF

v_call: TRBV5-8
d_call: -
j_call: TRBJ2-7
cdr3_aa: CASSPGQIHEQYF

v_call: TRBV2
d_call: -
j_call: TRBJ2-7
cdr3_aa: CASSDHYEQYF

v_call: TRBV7-2
d_call: -
j_call: TRBJ2-6
cdr3_aa: CASSLAPSGANVLTF

v_call: TRBV5-5
d_call: TRBD1
j_call: TRBJ1-2
cdr3_aa: CASSPGQGAGGYTF

v_call: TRBV6-5
d_call: -
j_call: TRBJ1-2
cdr3_aa: CASSYLMGAGYTF

v_call: TRBV5-1
d_call: -
j_call: TRBJ2-7
cdr3_aa: CASSRTQGREQYF

v_call: TRBV7-2
d_call: TRBD1
j_call: TRBJ1-1
cdr3_aa: CASSRSIGAGGWDTEAFF

v_call: TRBV19
d_call: -
j_call: TRBJ1-4
cdr3_aa: CASSALGANEKLFF

v_call: TRBV5-4
d_call: TRBD2
j_call: TRBJ2-3
cdr3_aa: CASSLAGTSGDTQYF

v_call: TRBV6-6
d_call: TRBD2
j_call: TRBJ2-1
cdr3_aa: CASKMTSGGAGEQFF

v_call: TRBV2
d_call: TRBD1
j_call: TRBJ1-1
cdr3_aa: CAHRRSGADRAGTEAFF

v_call: TRBV6-5
d_call: TRBD1
j_call: TRBJ2-3
cdr3_aa: CASRRTGSSTDTQYF

v_call: TRBV6-5
d_call: TRBD2
j_call: TRBJ2-7
cdr3_aa: CASRFGGGYEQYF

v_call: TRBV11-2
d_call: TRBD2
j_call: TRBJ2-7
cdr3_aa: CASSFWLGGGEQYF

v_call: TRBV7-9
d_call: -
j_call: TRBJ1-1
cdr3_aa: CASSPDFSEAFF

v_call: TRBV7-2
d_call: -
j_call: TRBJ2-7
cdr3_aa: CASSLVEWGRSTYEQYF

v_call: TRBV7-7
d_call: -
j_call: TRBJ2-1
cdr3_aa: CASSLPRTTNHYNEQFF

v_call: TRBV19
d_call: -
j_call: TRBJ1-2
cdr3_aa: CASSNRPLVPLHGYTF

v_call: TRBV7-2
d_call: -
j_call: TRBJ2-7
cdr3_aa: CASSPSSYEQYF

v_call: TRBV5-4
d_call: TRBD1
j_call: TRBJ1-1
cdr3_aa: CASRTGTVNTEAFF

v_call: TRBV7-2
d_call: -
j_call: TRBJ1-4
cdr3_aa: CASSLGGGKLFF

v_call: TRBV30
d_call: TRBD2
j_call: TRBJ2-7
cdr3_aa: CAWSVGPTSGRPLREQYF

v_call: TRBV28
d_call: -
j_call: TRBJ2-7
cdr3_aa: CASSLFQGTSNEQYF

v_call: TRBV4-1
d_call: TRBD1
j_call: TRBJ2-5
cdr3_aa: CASSHFPPGQGKGETQYF

v_call: TRBV2
d_call: -
j_call: TRBJ2-3
cdr3_aa: CASSGQGYTDTQYF

v_call: TRBV5-6
d_call: TRBD1
j_call: TRBJ2-3
cdr3_aa: CASSWQPGGTDTQYF

v_call: TRBV11-2
d_call: -
j_call: TRBJ2-3
cdr3_aa: CASSPSRGTTDTQYF

v_call: TRBV18
d_call: -
j_call: TRBJ2-1
cdr3_aa: CASSGQYNEQFF

v_call: TRBV18
d_call: TRBD2
j_call: -
cdr3_aa: CASSLSGAYEQYF

v_call: TRBV5-1
d_call: -
j_call: TRBJ1-1
cdr3_aa: CASRRGIGDTEAFF

v_call: TRBV5-1
d_call: TRBD2
j_call: TRBJ2-3
cdr3_aa: CASSLGTSGGIDTQYF

v_call: TRBV7-2
d_call: -
j_call: TRBJ2-2
cdr3_aa: CASSLLGTLSGELFF

v_call: TRBV5-1
d_call: -
j_call: TRBJ2-7
cdr3_aa: CASSATDYEQYF

v_call: TRBV7-2
d_call: -
j_call: TRBJ1-2
cdr3_aa: CASSPDGLYGYTF

v_call: TRBV2
d_call: TRBD1
j_call: TRBJ1-5
cdr3_aa: CASSPTGGDQPQHF

v_call: TRBV19
d_call: TRBD1
j_call: TRBJ1-2
cdr3_aa: CASSTRRTGYGYTF

v_call: TRBV5-6
d_call: -
j_call: TRBJ2-5
cdr3_aa: CASSPMAAPLQETQYF

v_call: TRBV7-2
d_call: -
j_call: TRBJ2-7
cdr3_aa: CASSLYEGSYEQYF

v_call: TRBV15
d_call: -
j_call: TRBJ2-2
cdr3_aa: CATSRGGQSGELFF